The T cell receptor (beta chain) under discussion was sequenced for a study of T cell responses to AZD1222 COVID-19 vaccine (dated by TCRdb to the early 2020s). Describing the broader study: AZD1222 recipients whose second dose came at about 4 weeks and those whose second dose came at about 12 weeks were combined into one group, since spike-specific TCR depth and breadth did not differ between the two schedules. TCR sequencing was performed for 233 trial participants, of whom 207 were given two doses of AZD1222 and about 25 were given two doses of MenACWY control vaccine. Trial participants were enrolled into age subgroups of 18-55, 56-69 and 70-plus years, which contained roughly 140, 27 and 60 TCR-sequenced participants, respectively.

Germline trimming: 4 bases from V, 3 bases from J; junction bases outside gene matches: 2. Measured from the cysteine to the phenylalanine, the CDR3 is 14 residues long. CDR3 DNA only is kept here, 42 bases in frame from base 1. CDR1 and CDR2, per the germline V gene, are SGHTA and FQGTGA. This sample's time point label indicates: baseline before first vaccination. Vaccinee samples came from UK trials COV001 and COV002, including a single-blind randomized controlled phase 2/3 trial of AZD1222 (ChAdOx1 nCoV-19) in healthy adults. Trial participant PBMC samples were collected at day 0 and day 28 after the second dose for TCRbeta chain sequencing. What the authors observed across the whole study: Reportedly, almost half of the unique spike-specific TCRs recognized epitopes lying outside the regions that are mutated in the B.1.351 and B.1.1.7 variants. After two AZD1222 doses, spike-specific TCR breadth and depth were significantly higher than at day 0 and than in MenACWY recipients. The vaccine-associated CD4 TCRs covered the entire spike protein, and the dominant responses fell in regions 160-218 and 743-854. In the small 56-69-year group, the increase in depth fell short of significance, most likely because of low power. Conclusions about previously exposed vaccinees are limited because only five or six AZD1222 recipients were SARS-CoV-2 seropositive at baseline. Because no day 14 peak-response samples were available, the repertoires could be characterized only after the peak T cell response. Participants were mostly white British, with more females than males. The authors suggested clonal diversity may have been underestimated.

Of note for this clone: Its specific antigen is unknown. Nothing much larger sits one base from this clone, and base qualities are not available.

The CDR3 regions of human TCRbeta chains were analyzed by immunosequencing. The paper's processing steps were these. TCRs in the repertoires were compared against a reference library of SARS-CoV-2-specific TCRs that had been generated with the MIRA antigen-specificity platform. Breadth was defined as the fraction of unique TCRs that were SARS-CoV-2-associated, and depth was defined as the fraction of total T cells that were SARS-CoV-2-associated. Using the MIRA data, each spike-specific TCR was mapped to the spike region that the TCR reacts to and placed in a CD4 or CD8 class. Log10-transformed breadth and depth values were compared by one-way ANOVA with Sidak's multiple comparisons tests. TCRdb took over this immuneACCESS table, retaining in-frame rearrangements with V and J assigned. Such tables are incomplete; in checked studies, under half of the missing clones stem from an unresolved V gene, and the remainder is unexplained. That table supplies the V and J calls and clone size; D and trimming were determined from the DNA. This sample holds approximately 180,000 clones; about nine tenths were observed only once. The ten largest clones capture less than 3% of the sample.

The sequence was collected from an adult in good health. Sequenced material: peripheral blood, taken on day 0 of AZD1222 vaccination. The receptor chain draws on TRBV7-3 and TRBJ2-2; 7 central bases correspond to TRBD1. This receptor has the CDR3 CASSSGTDTGELFF. At the DNA level, the sequence is TGTGCCAGCAGCTCCGGGACAGACACCGGGGAGCTGTTTTTT.